Listed here are 20 T cell receptor beta chains from one sample, sequenced in a study of blood T cell repertoires in COVID-19. Generated by immunoSEQ multiplex PCR, the TCRdb table keeps only in-frame clones and is missing some. The data hold over 150,000 clones, with 83% observed a single time. Sequenced material: peripheral blood. Every receptor here comes from a woman older than 75 with acute or convalescent COVID-19.

The CDR3 sequence: CASSLGARRYGYTF. DNA of the CDR3: TGTGCCAGCAGTTTAGGGGCCAGACGATATGGCTACACCTTC. V usage is TRBV28 and J usage is TRBJ1-2; TRBD1 is a possible D gene (5 bases). The germline gives CDR1 MDHEN, CDR2 SYDVKM. This CDR3 region has 14 residues. V gave up 2 bases and J gave up 5 bases, with 12 bases separating them.

V usage is TRBV10-1 and J usage is TRBJ1-2; 7 nucleotides agree with TRBD1. CDR1 is WNHNN, CDR2 SYGVQD, per germline (reference sequence). The V gene end was trimmed by 8 bases and the J gene end by 4 bases; junction bases not matched to a gene: 4. The CDR3 loop spans 12 amino acids. The CDR3 is CASGTDSYGYTF. CDR3 coding DNA: TGCGCCAGCGGGACAGACAGCTATGGCTACACCTTC.

There are a few counts of this clone. The rearrangement joins TRBV5-5 to TRBJ1-1; the match to TRBD1 covers 7 bases. V was pared by 3 bases and J by 6 bases, with 8 bases of the junction left unmatched. Looked up from germline, CDR1 is SGHKS and CDR2 is YYEKEE (reference sequence). The CDR3 covers 14 residues. The CDR3 is CASSSEMGQPEAFF. Here the CDR3 DNA reads TGTGCCAGCAGCTCAGAAATGGGACAGCCTGAAGCTTTCTTT. Combining the CDR3 with reference TRBV5-5 and TRBJ1-1 gives the whole variable domain DAGVTQSPTHLIKTRGQQVTLRCSPISGHKSVSWYQQVLGQGPQFIFQYYEKEERGRGNFPDRFSARQFPNYSSELNVNALLLGDSALYLCASSSEMGQPEAFFGQGTRLTVV.

The chain links TRBV30 to TRBJ1-1; 7 nucleotides match TRBD1. CDR1 and CDR2 from the germline V gene are GTSNPN and SVGIG (reference sequence). The V gene end was trimmed by 7 bases and the J gene end by 4 bases; junction bases not matched to a gene: 9. CDR3 length: 13 amino acids. CDR3 sequence reads: CASSTGAPTEAFF. The DNA of the CDR3 is TGTGCCTCTTCTACAGGGGCCCCCACTGAAGCTTTCTTT.

V and J are TRBV19 and TRBJ2-7, with TRBD1 as a possible D gene (6 bases). Trimming removed 3 bases from V and 2 bases from J, with 11 bases in between. The CDR3 has 14 residues. Per germline, CDR1 LNHDA and CDR2 SQIVND (reference sequence). The CDR3 DNA is TGTGCCAGTAGTATTCGGGACAACACCTACGAGCAGTACTTC. Residues: CASSIRDNTYEQYF.

The rearrangement links TRBV6-5 to TRBJ1-2, with TRBD1 as a possible D gene (5 bases). The length of the CDR3 is 14 residues. Germline lookup yields CDR1 MNHEY and CDR2 SVGAGI. The V and J ends lost 7 bases and 4 bases respectively, with 16 bases between them. CDR3 DNA sequence: TGTGCCAGCAAATTAGCGGGGGGTGGCTATGGCTACACCTTC. Amino acids: CASKLAGGGYGYTF.

This clone was seen a handful of times. The chain is built from TRBV7-2 and TRBJ1-2, with 7 nucleotides matching TRBD1. From germline, CDR1 is SGHTA and CDR2 FQGNSA. V lost 0 bases, J lost 8 bases, and 3 bases stayed unmatched. The CDR3 covers 13 residues. The CDR3 sequence is CASSLARQGGYTF. In DNA, the CDR3 is TGTGCCAGCAGCTTAGCGCGACAGGGAGGCTACACCTTC.

The chain links TRBV7-9 to TRBJ2-7; D unclear. CDR1 is SEHNR and CDR2 is FQNEAQ in the germline V gene (reference sequence). Trimming took off 2 bases at V and 4 bases at J, with 12 bases between the two ends. CDR3 length equals 14 residues. The CDR3 DNA sequence: TGTGCCAGCAGCTTATCTACACAGACGTACGAGCAGTACTTC. Translated: CASSLSTQTYEQYF.

V and J are TRBV3-1 (or the pseudogene TRBV3-2) and TRBJ2-1; D is ambiguous. V lost 4 bases and J lost 10, with 8 bases in between. Germline V gene lookup returns CDR1 LGHDT and CDR2 YNNKEL (reference sequence). This CDR3 spans 11 amino acids. The CDR3 loop is CASSRHLEQFF. CDR3 DNA: TGTGCCAGCAGCCGACACTTGGAGCAGTTCTTC.

The J gene is TRBJ2-5, the V gene TRBV3-1 (or the pseudogene TRBV3-2); 11 bases align to TRBD2. Unmatched junction bases numbered 9, after V lost 1 base and J lost 2 bases. The length of the CDR3 is 18 residues. Germline assignment: CDR1 LGHDT and CDR2 YNNKEL (reference sequence). In DNA, the CDR3 is TGTGCCAGCAGCCAAGGCCCATGGACTAGCGGGTATCAAGAGACCCAGTACTTC. Translating it yields CASSQGPWTSGYQETQYF.

The chain combines TRBV27 with TRBJ1-1; TRBD1 aligns across 8 bases. Germline-derived CDR1 and CDR2 are MNHEY and SMNVEV (reference sequence). Unmatched junction bases numbered 6, after V lost 3 bases and J lost 0 bases. CDR3 length: 16 residues. The CDR3: CASSFRQGALNTEAFF. The CDR3 bases are TGTGCCAGCAGTTTTAGGCAGGGGGCTTTGAACACTGAAGCTTTCTTT.

The chain is built from TRBV4-1 and TRBJ1-1, with a tentative D call TRBD1 (5 bases). The length of the CDR3 is 14 residues. Trimming stripped 4 bases from V and 1 base from J, with 10 bases between. Germline V gene sequence: CDR1 MGHRA, CDR2 YSYEKL. The CDR3 is CASSRIQENTEAFF. CDR3 DNA: TGCGCCAGCAGCCGTATACAGGAGAACACTGAAGCTTTCTTT.

This clone was counted a few times. The chain recombines TRBV9 with TRBJ2-1, with 7 positions matching TRBD1. V was clipped by 3 bases and J by 4 bases; unmatched bases: 10. Germline V gene lookup returns CDR1 SGDLS and CDR2 YYNGEE. The CDR3 is 16 residues long. The CDR3 DNA is TGTGCCAGCAGCGAGCTAGAGGACAGGAGATACAATGAGCAGTTCTTC. Translation: CASSELEDRRYNEQFF.

The rearrangement joins TRBV28 to TRBJ1-6; D is unresolved. The V gene lost 2 bases and the J gene lost 8 bases, with 10 bases spanning the gap. The CDR3 contains 14 residues. Germline lookup yields CDR1 MDHEN and CDR2 SYDVKM. CDR3 DNA: TGTGCCAGCAGTTTACTCCAGGATTATTCACCCCTCCACTTT. Translating it yields CASSLLQDYSPLHF.

The chain has TRBV7-6 and TRBJ2-5; 9 bases map to TRBD2. From germline, CDR1 is SGHVS and CDR2 FNYEAQ. The CDR3 contains 16 residues. After removal of 4 bases from V and 4 bases from J, the junction contained 10 bases not matched to a gene. CDR3 sequence reads: CASSSLGAGGLETQYF. Written as DNA, the CDR3 is TGTGCCAGCAGCTCCCTTGGAGCGGGGGGTCTAGAGACCCAGTACTTC.

This chain joins TRBV28 and TRBJ2-3; 7 nucleotides line up with TRBD2. CDR1 and CDR2 (germline): MDHEN, SYDVKM. The CDR3 has 13 residues. With 7 bases clipped from V and 2 bases from J, the junction kept 3 bases outside the gene matches. The CDR3 region has the DNA TGTGCCAGCATGGGGACTATCACAGATACGCAGTATTTT. This sequence encodes CASMGTITDTQYF.

J is TRBJ1-1 and V is TRBV4-1, with 7 bases matching TRBD1. This CDR3 is 14 amino acids long. V lost 2 bases, J lost 1 base, and 1 base stayed unmatched. Germline CDR1 is MGHRA and CDR2 is YSYEKL. The CDR3 here is CASSQRQGNTEAFF. CDR3 nucleotides: TGCGCCAGCAGCCAAAGACAGGGGAACACTGAAGCTTTCTTT.

The sample holds a few counts of this clone. The chain couples TRBV19 to TRBJ1-6; D is undetermined. V was pared by 7 bases and J by 8 bases, with 9 bases between. Germline V gene data show CDR1 as LNHDA and CDR2 as SQIVND (reference sequence). This CDR3 spans 12 amino acids. CDR3: CASKNGDSPLHF. In DNA form, the CDR3 reads TGTGCCAGTAAAAACGGGGATTCACCCCTCCACTTT.

V usage is TRBV9 and J usage is TRBJ1-1; D is possibly TRBD1 (6 bases). Looked up from germline, CDR1 is SGDLS and CDR2 is YYNGEE. Trimming removed 4 bases at V and 3 bases at J, with 16 bases between. CDR3 length equals 15 residues. The CDR3 sequence: CASSRVAGVDTEAFF. The CDR3 DNA follows: TGTGCCAGCAGCCGAGTGGCAGGGGTGGACACTGAAGCTTTCTTT. The full variable domain, completed using reference TRBV9 and TRBJ1-1, is DSGVTQTPKHLITATGQRVTLRCSPRSGDLSVYWYQQSLDQGLQFLIQYYNGEERAKGNILERFSAQQFPDLHSELNLSSLELGDSALYFCASSRVAGVDTEAFFGQGTRLTVV.

V usage is TRBV5-1 and J usage is TRBJ1-4; no definite D call. The length of the CDR3 is 15 residues. Trimming cost V 3 bases and J 0 bases, with 9 bases left between them. CDR1 and CDR2 (germline): SGHRS, YFSETQ. CDR3 residues: CASSYSRATNEKLFF. The CDR3, as DNA: TGCGCCAGCAGCTATTCCCGAGCAACTAATGAAAAACTGTTTTTT.